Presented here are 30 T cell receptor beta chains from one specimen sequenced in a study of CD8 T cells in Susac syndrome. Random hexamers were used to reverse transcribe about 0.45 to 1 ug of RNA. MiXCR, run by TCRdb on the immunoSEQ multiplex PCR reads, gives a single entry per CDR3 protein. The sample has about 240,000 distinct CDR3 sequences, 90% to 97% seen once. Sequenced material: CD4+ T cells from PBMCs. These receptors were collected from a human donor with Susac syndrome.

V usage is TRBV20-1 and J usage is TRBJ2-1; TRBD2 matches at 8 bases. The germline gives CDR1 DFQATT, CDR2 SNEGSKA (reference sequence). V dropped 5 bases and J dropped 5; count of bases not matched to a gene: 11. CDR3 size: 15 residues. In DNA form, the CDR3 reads TGCAGTGCTTCTAAAGCGGGAGTGTGGGACAATGAGCAGTTCTTC. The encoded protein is CSASKAGVWDNEQFF.

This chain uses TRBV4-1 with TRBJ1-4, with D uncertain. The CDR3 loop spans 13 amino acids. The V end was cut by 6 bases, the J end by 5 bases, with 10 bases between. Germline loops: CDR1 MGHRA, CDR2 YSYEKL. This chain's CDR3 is CASRPDTNEKLFF. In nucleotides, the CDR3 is TGCGCCAGCAGACCCGACACCAATGAAAAACTGTTTTTT.

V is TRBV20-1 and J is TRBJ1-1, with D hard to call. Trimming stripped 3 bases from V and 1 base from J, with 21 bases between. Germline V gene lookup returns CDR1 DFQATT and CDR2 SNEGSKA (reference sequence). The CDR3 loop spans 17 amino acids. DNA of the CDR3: TGCAGTGCTAGTACTGTGACCCGGAAGATACCGAACACTGAAGCTTTCTTT. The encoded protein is CSASTVTRKIPNTEAFF.

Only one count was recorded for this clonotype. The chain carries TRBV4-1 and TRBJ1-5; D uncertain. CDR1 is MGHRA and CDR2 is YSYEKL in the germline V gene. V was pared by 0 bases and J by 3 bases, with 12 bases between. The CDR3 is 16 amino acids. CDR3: CASSQDQVAINQPQHF. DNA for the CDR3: TGCGCCAGCAGCCAAGATCAGGTCGCAATCAATCAGCCCCAGCATTTT.

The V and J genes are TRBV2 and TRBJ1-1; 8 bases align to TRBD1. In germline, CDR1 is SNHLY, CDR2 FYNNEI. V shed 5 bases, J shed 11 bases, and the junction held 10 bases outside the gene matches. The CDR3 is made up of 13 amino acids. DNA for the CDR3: TGTGCCAGCAGTCCCCCAGGGGGCAGTCGGGCTTTCTTT. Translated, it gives CASSPPGGSRAFF.

In DNA, the CDR3 is TGTGCCAGTACCAATGAGGGATTGCTTACAGCTTTCTTT. This gives the protein CASTNEGLLTAFF. V is TRBV19 and J is TRBJ1-1, with D unclear. CDR3 length: 13 residues. Trimming pared 7 bases from V and 10 bases from J, leaving 19 bases between. Germline loops: CDR1 LNHDA, CDR2 SQIVND (reference sequence).

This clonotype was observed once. CDR3 nucleotide sequence: TGTGCCACCAGCGGCCGAACAGGGGAGGTCTATGGCTACACCTTC. This gives the protein CATSGRTGEVYGYTF. V and J are TRBV15 and TRBJ1-2; TRBD1 agrees at 7 bases. This CDR3 has 15 residues. Looked up from germline, CDR1 is LNHNV and CDR2 is YYDKDF (reference sequence). V shed 5 bases, J shed 4 bases, and the junction held 10 bases outside the gene matches.

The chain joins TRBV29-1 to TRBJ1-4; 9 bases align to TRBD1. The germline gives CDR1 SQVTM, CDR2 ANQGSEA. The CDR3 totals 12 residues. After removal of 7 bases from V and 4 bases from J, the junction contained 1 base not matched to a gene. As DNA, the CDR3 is TGCAGCGGGGGACAGGGTAATGAAAAACTGTTTTTT. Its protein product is CSGGQGNEKLFF. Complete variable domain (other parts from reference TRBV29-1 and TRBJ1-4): SAVISQKPSRDICQRGTSLTIQCQVDSQVTMMFWYRQQPGQSLTLIATANQGSEATYESGFVIDKFPISRPNLTFSTLTVSNMSPEDSSIYLCSGGQGNEKLFFGSGTQLSVL.

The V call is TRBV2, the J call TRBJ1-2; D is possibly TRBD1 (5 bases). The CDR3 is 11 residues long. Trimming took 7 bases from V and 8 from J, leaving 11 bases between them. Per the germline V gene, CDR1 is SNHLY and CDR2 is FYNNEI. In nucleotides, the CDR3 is TGTGCCAGCAACCAGGGATACGGCTACACCTTC. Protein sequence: CASNQGYGYTF. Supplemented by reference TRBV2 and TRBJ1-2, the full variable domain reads EPEVTQTPSHQVTQMGQEVILRCVPISNHLYFYWYRQILGQKVEFLVSFYNNEISEKSEIFDDQFSVERPDGSNFTLKIRSTKLEDSAMYFCASNQGYGYTFGSGTRLTVV.

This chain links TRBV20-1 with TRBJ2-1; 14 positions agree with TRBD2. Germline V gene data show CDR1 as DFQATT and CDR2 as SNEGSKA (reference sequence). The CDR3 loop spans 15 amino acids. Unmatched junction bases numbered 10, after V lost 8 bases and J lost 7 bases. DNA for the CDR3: TGCAGTTCACAAGGACTAGCGGGAGGCTGGAATGAGCAGTTCTTC. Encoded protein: CSSQGLAGGWNEQFF.

CDR3 sequence reads: CASSDKSYGANVLTF. CDR3 nucleotides: TGTGCCAGCAGCGATAAGAGCTATGGGGCCAACGTCCTGACTTTC. The rearrangement links TRBV7-8 to TRBJ2-6; D ambiguous. The CDR3 runs 15 residues. The germline V gene encodes CDR1 SGHVS and CDR2 FQNEAQ. Trimming pared 5 bases from V and 3 bases from J, leaving 11 bases between.

CDR3 region: CASSTRDGNQPQHF. The CDR3 DNA is TGTGCCAGCAGTACTCGGGACGGCAATCAGCCCCAGCATTTT. The J gene is TRBJ1-5, the V gene TRBV12-3 or TRBV12-4; tentatively, D is TRBD1 (5 bases). The V end was cut by 5 bases, the J end by 2 bases, with 10 bases between. The CDR3 contains 14 residues.

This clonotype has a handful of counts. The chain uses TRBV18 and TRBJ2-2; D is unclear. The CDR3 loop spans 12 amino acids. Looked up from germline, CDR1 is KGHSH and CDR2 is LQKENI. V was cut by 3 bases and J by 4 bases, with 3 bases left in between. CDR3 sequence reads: CASSPFTGELFF. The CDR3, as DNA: TGTGCCAGCTCACCGTTCACCGGGGAGCTGTTTTTT.

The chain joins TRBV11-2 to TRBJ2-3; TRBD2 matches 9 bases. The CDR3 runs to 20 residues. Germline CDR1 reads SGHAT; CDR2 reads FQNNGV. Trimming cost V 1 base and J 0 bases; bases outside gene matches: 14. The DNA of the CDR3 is TGTGCCAGCAGCTTAGTTCGGCTGGGGAGGACTAGCGTCAGCACAGATACGCAGTATTTT. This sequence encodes CASSLVRLGRTSVSTDTQYF.

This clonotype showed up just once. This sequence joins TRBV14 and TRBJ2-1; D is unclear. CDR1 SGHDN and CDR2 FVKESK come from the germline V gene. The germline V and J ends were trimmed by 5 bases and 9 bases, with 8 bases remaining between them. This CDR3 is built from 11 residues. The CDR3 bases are TGTGCCAGCAGCTCCTGGGCTGAGCAGTTCTTC. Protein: CASSSWAEQFF.

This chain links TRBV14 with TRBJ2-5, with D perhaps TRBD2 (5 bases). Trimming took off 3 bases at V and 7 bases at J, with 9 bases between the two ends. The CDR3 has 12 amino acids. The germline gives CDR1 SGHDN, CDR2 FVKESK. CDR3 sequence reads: CASSHPEGTQYF. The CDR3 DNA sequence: TGTGCCAGCAGCCATCCCGAGGGGACCCAGTACTTC.

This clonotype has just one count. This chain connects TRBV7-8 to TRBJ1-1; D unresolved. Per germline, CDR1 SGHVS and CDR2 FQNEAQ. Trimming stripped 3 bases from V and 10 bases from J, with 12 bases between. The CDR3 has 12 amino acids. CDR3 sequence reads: CASSLSSGVAFF. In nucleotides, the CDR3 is TGTGCCAGCAGCTTGTCCTCAGGAGTAGCTTTCTTT.

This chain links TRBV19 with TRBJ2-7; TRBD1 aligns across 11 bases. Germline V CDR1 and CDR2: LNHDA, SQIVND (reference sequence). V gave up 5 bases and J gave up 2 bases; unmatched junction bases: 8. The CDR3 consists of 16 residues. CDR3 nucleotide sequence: TGTGCCAGTAGTGTTGGTCCGGGACAGGGGGCCTACGAGCAGTACTTC. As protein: CASSVGPGQGAYEQYF.

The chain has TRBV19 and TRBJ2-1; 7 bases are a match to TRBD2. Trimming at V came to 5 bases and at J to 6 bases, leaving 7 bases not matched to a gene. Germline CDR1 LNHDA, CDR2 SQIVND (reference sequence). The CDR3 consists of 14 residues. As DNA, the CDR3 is TGTGCCAGTAGTCAGCGGGATCGCTCCAATGAGCAGTTCTTC. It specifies CASSQRDRSNEQFF.

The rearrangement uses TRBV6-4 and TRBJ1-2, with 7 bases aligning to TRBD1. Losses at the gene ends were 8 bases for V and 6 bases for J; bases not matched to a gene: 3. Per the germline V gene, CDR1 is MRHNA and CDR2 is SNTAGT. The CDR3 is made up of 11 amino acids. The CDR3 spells CASGTAHGYTF. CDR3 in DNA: TGTGCCAGCGGGACAGCGCATGGCTACACCTTC.

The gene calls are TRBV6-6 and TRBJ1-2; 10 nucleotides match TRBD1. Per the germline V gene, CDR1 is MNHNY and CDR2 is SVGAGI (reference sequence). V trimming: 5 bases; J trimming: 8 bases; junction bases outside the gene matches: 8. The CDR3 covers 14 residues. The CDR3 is CASSGDRDRGGYTF. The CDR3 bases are TGTGCCAGCAGTGGTGACCGGGACAGGGGAGGCTACACCTTC.

The CDR3 is CASSHKTGPADGYTF. The CDR3 DNA reads as TGTGCCAGCAGTCACAAGACAGGGCCGGCCGATGGCTACACCTTC. This chain connects TRBV14 to TRBJ1-2; TRBD1 matches at 7 bases. V lost 6 bases, J lost 6 bases, and 13 bases stayed unmatched. This CDR3 has 15 residues. Germline assignment: CDR1 SGHDN and CDR2 FVKESK. Together with reference TRBV14 and TRBJ1-2, the CDR3 gives the full variable domain: EAGVTQFPSHSVIEKGQTVTLRCDPISGHDNLYWYRRVMGKEIKFLLHFVKESKQDESGMPNNRFLAERTGGTYSTLKVQPAELEDSGVYFCASSHKTGPADGYTFGSGTRLTVV.

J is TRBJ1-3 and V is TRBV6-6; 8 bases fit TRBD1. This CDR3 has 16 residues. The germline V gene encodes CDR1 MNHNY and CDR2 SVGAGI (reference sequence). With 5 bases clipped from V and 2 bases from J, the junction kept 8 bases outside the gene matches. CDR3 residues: CASSVPGTGAGNTIYF. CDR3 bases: TGTGCCAGCAGTGTCCCCGGGACAGGAGCTGGAAACACCATATATTTT.

The DNA of the CDR3 is TGTGCCAGCAGTGTCGCCGACCGGGGGAATCAGCCCCAGCATTTT. Protein product: CASSVADRGNQPQHF. V and J are TRBV25-1 and TRBJ1-5; D may be TRBD1 (5 bases). V was clipped by 4 bases and J by 4 bases, with 14 bases between them. The CDR3 covers 15 residues. Germline CDR1 MGHDK, CDR2 SYGVNS.

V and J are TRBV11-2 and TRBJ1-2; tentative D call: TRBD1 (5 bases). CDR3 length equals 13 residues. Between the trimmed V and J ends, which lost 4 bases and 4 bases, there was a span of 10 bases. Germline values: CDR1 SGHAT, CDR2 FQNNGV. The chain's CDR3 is CASSWGVSYGYTF. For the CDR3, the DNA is TGTGCCAGCAGCTGGGGGGTTAGCTATGGCTACACCTTC.

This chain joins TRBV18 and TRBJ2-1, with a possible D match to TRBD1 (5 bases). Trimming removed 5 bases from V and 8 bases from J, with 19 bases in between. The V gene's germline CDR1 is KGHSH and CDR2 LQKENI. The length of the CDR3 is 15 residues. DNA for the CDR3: TGTGCCAGCTCAAGGTCCGGACACAAAGGGGATGAGCAGTTCTTC. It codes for CASSRSGHKGDEQFF.

The CDR3 reads CASSLSRAASTEAFF. The DNA of the CDR3 is TGTGCCAGCAGTTTAAGTAGGGCGGCGAGCACTGAAGCTTTCTTT. The chain couples TRBV12-3 or TRBV12-4 to TRBJ1-1; D not resolved. V was shortened by 2 bases and J by 4 bases, with 14 bases between the two germline ends. The CDR3 length is 15 residues.

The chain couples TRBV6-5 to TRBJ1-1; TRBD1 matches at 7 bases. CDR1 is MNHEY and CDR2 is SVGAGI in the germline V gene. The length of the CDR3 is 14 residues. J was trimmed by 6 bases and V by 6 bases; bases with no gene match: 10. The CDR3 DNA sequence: TGTGCCAGCAGGAAGGCGGGGCAGGGGGCTGAAGCTTTCTTT. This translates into CASRKAGQGAEAFF.

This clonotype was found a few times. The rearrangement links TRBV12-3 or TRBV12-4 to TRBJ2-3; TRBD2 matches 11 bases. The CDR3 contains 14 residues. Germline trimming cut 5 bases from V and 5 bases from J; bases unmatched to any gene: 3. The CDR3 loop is CASSPTSGGDTQYF. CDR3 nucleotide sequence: TGTGCCAGCAGTCCCACTAGCGGGGGAGATACGCAGTATTTT.

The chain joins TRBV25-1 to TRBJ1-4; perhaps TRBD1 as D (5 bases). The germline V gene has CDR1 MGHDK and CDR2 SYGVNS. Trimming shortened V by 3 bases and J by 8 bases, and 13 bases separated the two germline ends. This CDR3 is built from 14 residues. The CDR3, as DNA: TGTGCCAGCAGTGATTATCGGGACTCGGAAAAACTGTTTTTT. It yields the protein CASSDYRDSEKLFF.